Below, one T cell receptor (beta chain) is given with its context. This record belongs to a study of T cell changes during pregnancy in multiple sclerosis. V lost 0 bases to trimming and J lost 6 bases, with 5 bases between them. Germline CDR1 is SGDLS and CDR2 is YYNGEE. This CDR3 contains 12 residues. Clones were sequenced by immunoSEQ multiplex PCR, and TCRdb holds only the in-frame ones, with some missing. The table lists some 40,000 clones, roughly 88% of them singletons. The sample was CD8+ T cells from peripheral blood mononuclear cells, taken in the first trimester of pregnancy. This chain links TRBV9 with TRBJ2-3; D is unclear. The receptor was isolated from a female donor with multiple sclerosis, enrolled in a pregnancy study. The CDR3 here is CASSVDGDTQYF. The CDR3 nucleotides are TGTGCCAGCAGCGTAGACGGTGATACGCAGTATTTT.